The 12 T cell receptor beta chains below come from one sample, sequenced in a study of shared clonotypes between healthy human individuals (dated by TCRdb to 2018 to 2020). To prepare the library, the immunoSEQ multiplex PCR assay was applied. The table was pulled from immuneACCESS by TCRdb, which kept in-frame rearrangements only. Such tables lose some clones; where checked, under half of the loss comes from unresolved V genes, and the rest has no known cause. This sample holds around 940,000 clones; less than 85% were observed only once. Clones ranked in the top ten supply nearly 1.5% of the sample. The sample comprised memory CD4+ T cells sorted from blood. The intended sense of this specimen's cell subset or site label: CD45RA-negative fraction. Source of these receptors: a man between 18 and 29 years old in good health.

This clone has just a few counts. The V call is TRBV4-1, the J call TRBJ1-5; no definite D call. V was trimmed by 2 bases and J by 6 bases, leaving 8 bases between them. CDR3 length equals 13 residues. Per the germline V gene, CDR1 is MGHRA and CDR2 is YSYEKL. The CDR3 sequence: CASSQPQAQPQHF. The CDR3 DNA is TGCGCCAGCAGCCAACCTCAGGCTCAGCCCCAGCATTTT.

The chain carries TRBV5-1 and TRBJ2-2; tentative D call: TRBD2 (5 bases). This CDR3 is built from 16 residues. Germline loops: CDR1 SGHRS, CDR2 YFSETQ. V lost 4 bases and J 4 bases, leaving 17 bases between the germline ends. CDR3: CASSLQASFSTGELFF. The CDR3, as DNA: TGCGCCAGCAGCCTGCAGGCTAGCTTCTCCACCGGGGAGCTGTTTTTT.

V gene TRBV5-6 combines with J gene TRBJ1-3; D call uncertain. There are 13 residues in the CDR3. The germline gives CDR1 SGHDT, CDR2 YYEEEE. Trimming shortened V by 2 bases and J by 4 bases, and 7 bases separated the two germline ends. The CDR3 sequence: CASSLNVGNTIYF. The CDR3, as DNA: TGTGCCAGCAGCTTAAACGTAGGAAACACCATATATTTT.

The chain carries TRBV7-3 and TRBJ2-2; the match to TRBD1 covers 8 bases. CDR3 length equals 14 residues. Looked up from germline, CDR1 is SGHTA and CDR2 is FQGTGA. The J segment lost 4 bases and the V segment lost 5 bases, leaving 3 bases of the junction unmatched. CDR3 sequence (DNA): TGTGCCAGCAGCACCACAGGGGGCACCGGGGAGCTGTTTTTT. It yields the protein CASSTTGGTGELFF.

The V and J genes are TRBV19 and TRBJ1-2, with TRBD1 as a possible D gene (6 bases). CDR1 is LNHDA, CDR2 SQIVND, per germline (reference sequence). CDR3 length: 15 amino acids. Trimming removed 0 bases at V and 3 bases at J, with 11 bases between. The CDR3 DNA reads TGTGCCAGTAGTATAGAGGCAGGGGTCCACTATGGCTACACCTTC. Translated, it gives CASSIEAGVHYGYTF.

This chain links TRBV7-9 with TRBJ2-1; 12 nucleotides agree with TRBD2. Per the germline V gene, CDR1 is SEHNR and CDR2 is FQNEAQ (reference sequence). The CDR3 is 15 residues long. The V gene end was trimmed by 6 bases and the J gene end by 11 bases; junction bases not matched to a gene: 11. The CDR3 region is CASSIGGTSGLQQFF. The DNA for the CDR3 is TGTGCCAGCAGTATAGGGGGGACTAGCGGGCTTCAGCAGTTCTTC.

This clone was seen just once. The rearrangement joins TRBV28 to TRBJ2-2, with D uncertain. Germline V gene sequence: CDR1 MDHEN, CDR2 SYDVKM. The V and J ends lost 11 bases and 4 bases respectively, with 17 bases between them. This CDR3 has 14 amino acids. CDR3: CAGSAQPGTGELFF. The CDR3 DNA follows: TGTGCCGGGTCGGCCCAGCCGGGCACCGGGGAGCTGTTTTTT.

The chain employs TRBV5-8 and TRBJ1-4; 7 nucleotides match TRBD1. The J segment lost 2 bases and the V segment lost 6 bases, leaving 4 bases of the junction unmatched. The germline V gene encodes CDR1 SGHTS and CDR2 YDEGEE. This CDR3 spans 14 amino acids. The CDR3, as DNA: TGTGCCAGCATCCTGACAGGGACTAATGAAAAACTGTTTTTT. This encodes CASILTGTNEKLFF. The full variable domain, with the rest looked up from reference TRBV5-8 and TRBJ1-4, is EAGVTQSPTHLIKTRGQQATLRCSPISGHTSVYWYQQALGLGLQFLLWYDEGEERNRGNFPPRFSGRQFPNYSSELNVNALELEDSALYLCASILTGTNEKLFFGSGTQLSVL.

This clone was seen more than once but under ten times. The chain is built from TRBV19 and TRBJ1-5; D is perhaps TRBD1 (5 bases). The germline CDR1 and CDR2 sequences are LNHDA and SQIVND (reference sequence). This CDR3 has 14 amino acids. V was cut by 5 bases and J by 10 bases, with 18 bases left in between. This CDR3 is CASSVDRPGGPQHF. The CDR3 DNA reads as TGTGCCAGTAGTGTTGACCGGCCTGGGGGACCCCAGCATTTT.

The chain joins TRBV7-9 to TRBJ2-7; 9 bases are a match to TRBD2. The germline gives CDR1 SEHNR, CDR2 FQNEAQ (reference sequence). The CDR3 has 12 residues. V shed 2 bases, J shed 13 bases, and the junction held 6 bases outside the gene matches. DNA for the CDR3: TGTGCCAGCAGCTTATTGATAGGGACTAGCTACTTC. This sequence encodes CASSLLIGTSYF.

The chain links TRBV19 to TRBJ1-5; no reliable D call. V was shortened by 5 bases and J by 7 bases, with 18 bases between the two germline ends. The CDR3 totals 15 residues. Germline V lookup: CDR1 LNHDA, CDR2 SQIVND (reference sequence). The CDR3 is CASSDGVRLGQPQHF. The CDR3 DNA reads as TGTGCCAGTAGTGACGGGGTCCGATTAGGACAGCCCCAGCATTTT.

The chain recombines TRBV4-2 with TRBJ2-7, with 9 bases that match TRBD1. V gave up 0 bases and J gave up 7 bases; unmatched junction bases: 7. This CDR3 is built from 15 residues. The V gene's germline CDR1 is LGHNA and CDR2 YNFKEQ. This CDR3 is CASSQDLRTGDEQYF. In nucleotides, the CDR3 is TGTGCCAGCAGCCAAGATCTGAGGACAGGGGATGAGCAGTACTTC.